What follows describes a single T cell receptor beta chain. Its antigen remains unknown. TCRdb's table, derived via immunoSEQ multiplex PCR, lists solely in-frame clones and lacks some. The data show 130,000 to 150,000 clones, about 91% seen once. CDR1 and CDR2 from the germline V gene are MNHNS and SASEGT. This CDR3 is built from 14 residues. With 2 bases removed from V and 8 bases from J, the gap between germline ends came to 10 bases. The sample belongs to a study of cytomegalovirus exposure and HLA in healthy donors. Study at large: The same platform as the 500 to 700 first-cohort repertoires was used for the 130 or so validation repertoires, a later analysis reported.

Points from the study as a whole: Researchers catalogued 160 or so TCR beta chains as cytomegalovirus-associated.

The donors were part of the validation cohort, which consisted of over a hundred subjects and was separate from the first cohort of several hundred subjects. Input material: PBMCs. The source of this sequence is a woman aged 18-29 years in good health and CMV-seropositive. The chain links TRBV6-1 to TRBJ1-6, with a tentative D call TRBD1 (5 bases). The CDR3 DNA reads as TGTGCCAGCAGTGAACAGGGTGATTATTCACCCCTCCACTTT. Protein: CASSEQGDYSPLHF.